This TCR beta chain was sequenced during a study of blood T cells in healthy people across ages. Sample-barcoded 5' priming and a J-beta primer mix drove a second PCR of roughly 6 to 12 cycles. Via MiXCR, TCRdb re-called the 5' RACE reads, giving one row per CDR3 protein. The sample shows 900,000 to 950,000 distinct CDR3 sequences, roughly 28% of them seen only once. Germline V lookup: CDR1 LGHNA, CDR2 YSLEER. With V trimmed by 0 bases and J by 4 bases, 6 bases remained unmatched. CDR3 length: 16 amino acids. The data were also submitted as part of a second study, on T cells of mothers and their children. That report notes: Primer M1S, used in the second PCR, introduced sample barcodes and 2-4 random nucleotides. The overlap seen between related mothers and children slightly exceeded that of unrelated pairs, though not significantly.

Sample: blood. The receptor's source is a middle-aged woman in good health. This chain links TRBV4-3 with TRBJ2-1; 7 nucleotides match TRBD1. CDR3 sequence (DNA): TGCGCCAGCAGCCAAGAAAGACAGGGTTGGTACAATGAGCAGTTCTTC. Translating it yields CASSQERQGWYNEQFF.